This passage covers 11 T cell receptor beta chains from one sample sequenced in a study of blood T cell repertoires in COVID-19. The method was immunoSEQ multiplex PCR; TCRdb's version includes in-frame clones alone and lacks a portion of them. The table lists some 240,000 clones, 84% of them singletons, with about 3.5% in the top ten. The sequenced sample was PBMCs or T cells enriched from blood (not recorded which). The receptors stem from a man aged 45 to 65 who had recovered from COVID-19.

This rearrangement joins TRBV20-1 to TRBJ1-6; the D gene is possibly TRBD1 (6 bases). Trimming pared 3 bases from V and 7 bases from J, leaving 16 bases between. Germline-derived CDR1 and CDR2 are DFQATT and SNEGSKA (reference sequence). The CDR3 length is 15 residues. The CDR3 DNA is TGCAGTGCTAGTGGAGTTTTTACAGGGAATTCACCCCTCCACTTT. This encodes CSASGVFTGNSPLHF.

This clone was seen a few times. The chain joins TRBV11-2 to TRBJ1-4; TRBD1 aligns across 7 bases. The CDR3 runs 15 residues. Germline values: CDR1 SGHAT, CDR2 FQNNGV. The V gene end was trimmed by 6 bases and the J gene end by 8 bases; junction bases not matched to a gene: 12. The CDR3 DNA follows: TGTGCCAGCAGTCGTAACAGGGGCAATGAGGAAAAACTGTTTTTT. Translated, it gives CASSRNRGNEEKLFF.

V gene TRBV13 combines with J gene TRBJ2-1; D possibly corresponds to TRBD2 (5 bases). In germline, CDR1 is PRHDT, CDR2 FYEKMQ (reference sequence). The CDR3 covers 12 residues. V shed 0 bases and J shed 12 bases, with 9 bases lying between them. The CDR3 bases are TGTGCCAGCAGCTTAGGACGGGGAAGGCAGTTCTTC. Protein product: CASSLGRGRQFF.

CDR3 in amino acids: CASSKDRAGELFF. The CDR3, as DNA: TGTGCCAGCAGTAAAGACAGGGCCGGGGAGCTGTTTTTT. The J gene is TRBJ2-2, the V gene TRBV2, with 7 bases that match TRBD1. Germline CDR1 SNHLY, CDR2 FYNNEI. V shed 5 bases, J shed 6 bases, and the junction held 3 bases outside the gene matches. CDR3 length: 13 residues.

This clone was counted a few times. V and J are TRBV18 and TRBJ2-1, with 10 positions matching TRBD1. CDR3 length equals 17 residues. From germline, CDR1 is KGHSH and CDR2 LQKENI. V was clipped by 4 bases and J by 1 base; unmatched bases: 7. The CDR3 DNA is TGTGCCAGCTCACGCAGGACAGGGGGGGAATCCTACAATGAGCAGTTCTTC. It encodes CASSRRTGGESYNEQFF.

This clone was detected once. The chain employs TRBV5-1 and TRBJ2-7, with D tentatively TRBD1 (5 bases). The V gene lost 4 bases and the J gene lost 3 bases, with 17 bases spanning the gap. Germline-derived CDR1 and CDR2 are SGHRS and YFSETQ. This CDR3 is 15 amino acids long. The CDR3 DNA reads TGCGCCAGCAGCCTAAGAAGGGGTGTCGGCTACGAGCAGTACTTC. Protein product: CASSLRRGVGYEQYF.

The CDR3 loop reads CASGLTLGRDNNQPQHF. The CDR3 nucleotides are TGTGCTAGTGGTTTGACCCTGGGCAGGGATAACAATCAGCCCCAGCATTTT. The genes are TRBV12-5 and TRBJ1-5; tentatively, D is TRBD1 (5 bases). V was clipped by 2 bases and J by 3 bases, with 17 bases between them. The CDR3 spans 17 residues. Germline V gene data show CDR1 as LGHNT and CDR2 as FRNRAP.

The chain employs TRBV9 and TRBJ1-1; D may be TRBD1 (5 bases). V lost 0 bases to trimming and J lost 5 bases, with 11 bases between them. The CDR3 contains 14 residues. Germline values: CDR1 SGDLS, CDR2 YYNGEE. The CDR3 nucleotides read TGTGCCAGCAGCGTAGGGGCAGGGTCGACTGAAGCTTTCTTT. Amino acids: CASSVGAGSTEAFF.

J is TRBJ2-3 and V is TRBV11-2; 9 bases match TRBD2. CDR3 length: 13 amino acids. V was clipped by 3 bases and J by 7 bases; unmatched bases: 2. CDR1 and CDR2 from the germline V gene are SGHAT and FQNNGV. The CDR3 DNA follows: TGTGCCAGCAGCTTGGGACTAGCCCATACGCAGTATTTT. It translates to CASSLGLAHTQYF.

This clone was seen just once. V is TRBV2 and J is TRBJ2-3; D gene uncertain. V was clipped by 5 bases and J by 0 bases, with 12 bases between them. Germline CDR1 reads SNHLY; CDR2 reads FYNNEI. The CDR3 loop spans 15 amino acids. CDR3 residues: CASSRLFPSTDTQYF. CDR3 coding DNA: TGTGCCAGCAGTAGACTCTTCCCTAGCACAGATACGCAGTATTTT.

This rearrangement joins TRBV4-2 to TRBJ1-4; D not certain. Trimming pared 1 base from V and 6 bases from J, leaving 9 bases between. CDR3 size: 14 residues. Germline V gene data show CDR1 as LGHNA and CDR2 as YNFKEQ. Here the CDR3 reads CASSQGYMDEKLFF. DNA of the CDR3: TGTGCCAGCAGCCAAGGGTACATGGATGAAAAACTGTTTTTT.